This T cell receptor (beta chain) was recovered during a study of blood T cell repertoires in COVID-19. The overall study: Some COVID-19 samples were acute and others convalescent; all came from the United States, Italy and Spain. Nucleic acid was either cDNA or gDNA, and it came from T cells, B-cell-depleted T cells, or PBMCs.

Seattle patients were enrolled while actively infected and followed longitudinally. The authors' processing: Estimation of nucleated cell counts was performed using reference gene primer amplification. Clones were read by immunoSEQ multiplex PCR, and TCRdb kept only the in-frame ones, dropping some. V, J and clone size are taken as reported in that table, and D and trimming were inferred from the DNA itself. The data show approximately 170,000 clones, roughly 90% seen once. This sequence originates from a man in his late teens or twenties with COVID-19, enrolled during active disease. The sequencing sample was made of peripheral blood.

CDR3 protein: CASSQFDIENEQFF. As DNA, the CDR3 is TGCGCCAGCAGCCAGTTCGACATCGAGAATGAGCAGTTCTTC. The chain recombines TRBV4-1 with TRBJ2-1; no reliable D call. The CDR3 extends over 14 amino acids. In germline, CDR1 is MGHRA, CDR2 YSYEKL. Deletions cut 3 bases from V and 7 bases from J, with 13 bases between.